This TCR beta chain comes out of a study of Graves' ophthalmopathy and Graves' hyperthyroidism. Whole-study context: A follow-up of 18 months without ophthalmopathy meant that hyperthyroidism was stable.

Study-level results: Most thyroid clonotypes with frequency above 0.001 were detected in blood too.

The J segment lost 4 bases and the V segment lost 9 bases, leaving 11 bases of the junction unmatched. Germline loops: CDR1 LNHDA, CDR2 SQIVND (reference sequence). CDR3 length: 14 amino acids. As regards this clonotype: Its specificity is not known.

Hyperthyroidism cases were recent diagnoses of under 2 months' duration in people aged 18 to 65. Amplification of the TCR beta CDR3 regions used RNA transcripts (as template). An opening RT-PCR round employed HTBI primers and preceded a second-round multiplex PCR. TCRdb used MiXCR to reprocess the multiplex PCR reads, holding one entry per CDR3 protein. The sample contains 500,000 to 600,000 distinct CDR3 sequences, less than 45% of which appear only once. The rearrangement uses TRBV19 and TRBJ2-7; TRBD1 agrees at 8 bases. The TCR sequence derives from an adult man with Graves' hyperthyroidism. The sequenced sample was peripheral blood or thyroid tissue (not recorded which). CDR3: CARRGGQDSYEQYF. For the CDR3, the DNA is TGTGCCAGAAGAGGGGGACAGGATTCGTACGAGCAGTACTTC.